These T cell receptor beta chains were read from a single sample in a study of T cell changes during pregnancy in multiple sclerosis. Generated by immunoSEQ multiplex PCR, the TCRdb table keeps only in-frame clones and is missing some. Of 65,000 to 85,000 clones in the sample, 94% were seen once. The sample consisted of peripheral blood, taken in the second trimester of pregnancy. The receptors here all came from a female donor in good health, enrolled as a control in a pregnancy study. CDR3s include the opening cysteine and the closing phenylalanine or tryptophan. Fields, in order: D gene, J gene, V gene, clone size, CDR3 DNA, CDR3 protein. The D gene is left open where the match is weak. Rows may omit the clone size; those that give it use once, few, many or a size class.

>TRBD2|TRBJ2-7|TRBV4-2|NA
TGTGCCAGCAGCCATCCCAGCGGGAGCGACGAGCAGTACTTC
CASSHPSGSDEQYF
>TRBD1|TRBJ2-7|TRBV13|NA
TGTGCCAGCAGCCTAGGACAGGGGGGATACGAGCAGTACTTC
CASSLGQGGYEQYF
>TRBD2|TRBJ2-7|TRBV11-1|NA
TGTGCCAGCAGCCCCGGGACTAGCGGGAAAATTACCTACGAGCAGTACTTC
CASSPGTSGKITYEQYF
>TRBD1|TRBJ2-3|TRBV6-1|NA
TGTGCCAGCATCCGGGACAGAAGCACAGATACGCAGTATTTT
CASIRDRSTDTQYF
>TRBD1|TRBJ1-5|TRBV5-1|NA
TGCGCCAGCAGCTTCGGACAGGGAGGTCCCCAGCATTTT
CASSFGQGGPQHF
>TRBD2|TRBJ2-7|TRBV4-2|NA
TGTGCCAGCAGCCAAGCCCTAGCGGGGAACTACGAGCAGTACTTC
CASSQALAGNYEQYF
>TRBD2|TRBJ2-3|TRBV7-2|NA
TGTGCCAGCAGCACCCGTACCACTAGCGAGACAGATACGCAGTATTTT
CASSTRTTSETDTQYF
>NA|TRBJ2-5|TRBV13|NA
TGTGCCAGCAGCTCCCGCCGAGGGGGGAGGGAGGCCCAGTACTTC
CASSSRRGGREAQYF
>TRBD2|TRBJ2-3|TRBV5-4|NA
TGTGCCAGCAGCTTGCCGGCGGGAGTATCGGATACGCAGTATTTT
CASSLPAGVSDTQYF
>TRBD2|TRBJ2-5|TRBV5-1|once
TGCGCCAGCAGCTTCGGACTAGCGGAGACCCAAGAGACCCAGTACTTC
CASSFGLAETQETQYF
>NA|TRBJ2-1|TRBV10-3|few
TGTGCCATCAGTGCTTACGGGAATGAGCAGTTCTTC
CAISAYGNEQFF
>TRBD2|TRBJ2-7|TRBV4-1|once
TGCGCCAGCAGCCACGTACTAGCGGGAAAGCGTTACGAGCAGTACTTC
CASSHVLAGKRYEQYF
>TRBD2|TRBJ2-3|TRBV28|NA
TGTGCCAGCAGAGTAGCGGGAGTAACAGATACGCAGTATTTT
CASRVAGVTDTQYF
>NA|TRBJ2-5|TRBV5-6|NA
TGTGCCAGCAGCTTGACAGCGGCTGGAGAGACCCAGTACTTC
CASSLTAAGETQYF
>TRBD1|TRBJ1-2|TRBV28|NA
TGTGCCAGTGCCCCCGGGACAGGGGTGTACTATGGCTACACCTTC
CASAPGTGVYYGYTF
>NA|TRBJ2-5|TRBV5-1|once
TGCGCCAGCAGCTTGGGTGGGGAGATGGAGACCCAGTACTTC
CASSLGGEMETQYF
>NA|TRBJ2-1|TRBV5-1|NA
TGCGCCAGCAGCTTACAAAGCGGCACCTACAATGAGCAGTTCTTC
CASSLQSGTYNEQFF
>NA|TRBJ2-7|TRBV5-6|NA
TGTGCCAGCAGCTTACTTTTCTCCTACGAGCAGTACTTC
CASSLLFSYEQYF
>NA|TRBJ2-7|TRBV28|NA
TGTGCCAGCAGTTCTCCCAAGGAGGCCCCTAGGATCTACGAGCAGTACTTC
CASSSPKEAPRIYEQYF
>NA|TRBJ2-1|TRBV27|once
TGTGCCAGCAGTTTATCAGGGAGCTCCTACAATGAGCAGTTCTTC
CASSLSGSSYNEQFF
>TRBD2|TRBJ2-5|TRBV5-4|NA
TGTGCCAGCAGCTTGGATCTAGCGGGAGGGTACCAAGAGACCCAGTACTTC
CASSLDLAGGYQETQYF
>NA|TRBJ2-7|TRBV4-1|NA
TGCGCCAGCAGCCAAGAGTATCCCGGGGTCTACGAGCAGTACTTC
CASSQEYPGVYEQYF